This entry features one TCR beta chain sequence. This clone has a handful of counts. Which antigen it targets is not known. No much larger clone is present one base from it, and per-base qualities are unavailable. Library preparation was by the immunoSEQ multiplex PCR assay. The multiplex PCR relied on a mix of 60 forward primers for TCR Vbeta segments and 13 reverse primers for TCR Jbeta segments. Amplification of the CDR3 region of rearranged TCR beta genes was performed with a multiplex PCR assay on genomic DNA. Amplified TCR beta libraries were sequenced as 87-base-pair reads on the Illumina HiSeq System. Per the source publication's procedure: Across the 666 repertoires, a later analysis counted 75 million to 90 million unique TCR beta chains, around 11 million of which were shared by at least two donors. A nearest-neighbor algorithm error-corrected the raw reads and collapsed the reads into unique sequences, merging closely related sequences to remove PCR and sequencing errors. V, D and J gene segments were assigned by aligning CDR3 sequences to IMGT reference sequences. Each retained sequence needed at least a six-nucleotide match to both a V gene segment and a J gene segment. A rearrangement counted as productive if the CDR3 had no stop codons and remained in frame with V and J, and every other rearrangement counted as non-productive. Following IMGT convention, CDR3 was defined as the stretch from the second conserved V-encoded cysteine to the conserved J-encoded phenylalanine. Sequences without an unambiguous match to a single V gene segment were excluded from the earlier analysis of 587 of the donors. In an earlier analysis of 587 of the donors, a V segment was called functional when productive rearrangements were above 56.7%, and segregating when the standard deviation between donors exceeded 5%. A statistical classification framework was built to diagnose cytomegalovirus status from the catalog of TCR beta chain sequences. In a later analysis, V and J genes were assigned by comparing TCR nucleotide sequences against IMGT/GENE-DB human TR gene sequences. In a later analysis, CDR3 sequences and most-parsimonious VDJ recombination scenarios were assigned using the TCRdist pipeline. In a later analysis, each TCR beta chain was defined by its CDR3 amino acid sequence together with its V-gene family, and reads lacking a unique V-gene family were excluded. A later analysis removed 500 to 650 highly shared, low-generation-probability nucleotide sequences to deal with suspected cross-contamination and a sequencing artifact. In a later analysis, a clonal expansion index for each public chain was calculated from normalized within-repertoire ranks of inferred template counts. In a later analysis, generation probabilities were computed using a VDJ recombination model fitted to out-of-frame rearrangements, and the results were checked against IGoR. In a later analysis, TCR-TCR, TCR-HLA and TCR-CMV co-occurrence was scored with hypergeometric tests, and a repertoire-size bias correction was applied to TCR pairs. To estimate false discovery rates, a later analysis permuted the HLA or CMV assignments 20 times. In a later analysis, co-occurring TCRs were grouped with DBSCAN, and TCRdist sequence similarity was added when clustering was performed within HLA-allele-positive subsets. Repertoires with fewer than 30,000 or more than 120,000 public chains, plus five repertoires with anomalous nucleotide sharing, were excluded from co-occurrence clustering. Imported from immuneACCESS, the table was reduced by TCRdb to in-frame sequences with V and J called. These copies leave out some clones; in studies compared against another copy, an unresolved V gene accounts for under half, and the cause of the remainder is not known. V and J calls and clone size come straight from that table; D and trimming were deduced from the DNA. The table for this sample lists about 120,000 clones; about 68% of them were counted only once. The ten largest make up roughly 8.6% of the sample.

The sample comes from a study of cytomegalovirus exposure and HLA in healthy donors (dated by TCRdb to 2015 to 2018). Background for the entire study: An earlier analysis of approximately 640 of the donors reported approximately 300 Gb of sequence data and some 100 million unique TCR beta sequences from 150 million to 200 million T cells. In the later analysis, no new phenotypic data were used to find candidate immune exposures; instead, reliance was placed on TCR beta sequences and their occurrence across donors. Donor age, sex, ethnicity and CMV serostatus were collected together with the repertoire data. Typing coverage differed by locus: A, B, C, DRB1 and DQB1 were typed in about 620-630 donors, DQA1 in 522, DPA1 in 600 to 610, and DPB1 in 472. To predict cytomegalovirus infection status, the study brought together high-throughput TCR immunosequencing, statistical association of individual TCRs with disease status, and machine learning. Using immunosequencing, the study profiled T cell repertoires from fewer than 850 subjects and related those repertoires to cytomegalovirus serostatus. Genome-wide SNP genotypes for about three fifths of the roughly 700 donors were used in a later genetic analysis, which treated that subset as a discovery cohort. In a later analysis, previously published TCR beta repertoires from fewer than 750 donors were re-analyzed and high-resolution HLA genotyping was added so that TCR occurrence patterns could be studied. On average, roughly 200,000 unique TCR beta nucleotide sequences were sequenced per donor among about 400 genotyped donors of the cohort, with 15% to 20% of those sequences being non-productive. Class I and class II HLA loci were covered by the typing at four-digit resolution. Four or five DR-DQ haplotypes were handled as single units for association and clustering, since linkage in the cohort was strong. Of the roughly 410 genotyped donors, 70% to 90% were placed in the genetic ancestry cluster associated with self-reported Caucasian donors. In addition to the first cohort of around 670 subjects, a separate validation cohort of approximately 130 different subjects was used. Approximately 300 gigabases of sequencing data and approximately 91 million unique TCR sequences made up an early release that covered nearly 650 HLA-typed donors. Every repertoire in the discovery cohort had been generated on one and the same sequencing platform. The study aimed to test whether cataloging public T cell receptors could reveal signatures of past pathogen exposure. An earlier analysis of 450 to 750 of the donors used high-throughput TCR beta sequencing to judge whether each TCR beta V gene segment behaved as functional or pseudogenic. Study-wide findings and limitations: CMV serostatus was the only immune exposure information available for the cohort. Most CMV-associated TCR beta chains appeared to be HLA-restricted in a later analysis, and the HLA associations seemed to be driven largely by CMV exposure. When HLA alleles, especially DR and DQ, strongly co-occurred, TCR associations were difficult to assign to individual alleles. An earlier analysis of around 540 of the donors showed that most TCR beta V segments appeared in productive rearrangements either about 87% or about 30% of the time, which broadly matched IMGT annotations. Because counts were too low, 15 to 20 rarely observed V segments, including chromosome 9 orphons, were left out of the earlier analysis of over 550 of the donors. In vitro tests confirmed that a few of the cytomegalovirus-associated TCR beta chains recognize cytomegalovirus antigens. Most TCR sequences were observed very rarely across donors, whereas some public TCRs were present in many individuals. The classifier was reported to diagnose cytomegalovirus status with high specificity and sensitivity in both the original and validation cohorts. Because HLA typing was unavailable for some donors at each locus, only the typed subset was used in association tests. A further reported finding was that TCR beta sequences accurately predicted the HLA-A and HLA-B alleles for most subjects in the first cohort. In a later genetic analysis, a missense DCLRE1C variant was associated with V-gene and J-gene trimming of TCR beta chains, and the association was replicated in an independent cohort. A later analysis associated 16,951 TCR beta sequences with specific HLA alleles at a false discovery rate of 0.05. Several of the top co-occurrence clusters appeared to be linked to parvovirus B19, influenza, CMV and Epstein-Barr virus, according to a later analysis. A later genetic analysis reported fewer N-insertions in productive TCRs among donors in an Asian-associated ancestry cluster than the approximately 670-donor mean. In a later analysis, HLA-associated TCR beta chains showed more clonal expansion and lower generation probabilities than non-associated chains that were equally common. A cluster of highly shared sequence variants was judged likely to represent a technical artifact of the sequencing pipeline. Only TCR beta chains were sequenced in this cohort, and the absence of alpha or paired-chain data limited detectable features. Some IMGT-functional V segments, including TRBV6-2 and TRBV6-3, could not be distinguished by the 87-base-pair reads and were therefore excluded. Linkage disequilibrium might explain the correlated functional status among segregating V segments, but an unknown experimental factor could not be excluded. The study gave a list of 150 to 200 TCR beta chains associated with cytomegalovirus. A later analysis found that TCR association rates varied across HLA loci, with DRB1 alleles showing the most associated TCRs and HLA-C alleles the fewest. It was suggested by the authors that the approach could potentially be generalized to other disease states and immunological phenotypes. Roughly uniform sequencing depth across donors was assumed in presence/absence analyses, although this assumption may not hold.

The germline V gene specifies LGHNA as CDR1 and YSLEER as CDR2. Including the terminal cysteine and phenylalanine, the CDR3 comprises 14 residues. Only the CDR3 part of the read is kept: 42 bases, read in frame from the first base. The trim is 4 bases for V and 5 bases for J, with a gap of 12 bases between the germline ends. In total, approximately 690 healthy bone marrow donors made up the cohort. Cohort members were all nominally healthy when sampled, although unrecorded immune exposures were likely present. The donor was CMV seropositive and was included in the group of approximately 300 seropositive cohort members. Every donor gave a peripheral blood sample, and the peripheral blood mononuclear cells from that sample were used for TCR beta sequencing. Genomic DNA extraction from the blood cell samples was performed with the Qiagen DNeasy Blood Extraction Kit.

This sequence uses TRBV4-3 and TRBJ2-1, with the D gene uncertain. The receptor comes from a middle-aged woman in good health and CMV-seropositive. The material sequenced was PBMCs. The CDR3 reads CASSRVVRNNEQFF. In nucleotide form, the sequence is TGCGCCAGCAGCCGCGTAGTTCGCAACAATGAGCAGTTCTTC.